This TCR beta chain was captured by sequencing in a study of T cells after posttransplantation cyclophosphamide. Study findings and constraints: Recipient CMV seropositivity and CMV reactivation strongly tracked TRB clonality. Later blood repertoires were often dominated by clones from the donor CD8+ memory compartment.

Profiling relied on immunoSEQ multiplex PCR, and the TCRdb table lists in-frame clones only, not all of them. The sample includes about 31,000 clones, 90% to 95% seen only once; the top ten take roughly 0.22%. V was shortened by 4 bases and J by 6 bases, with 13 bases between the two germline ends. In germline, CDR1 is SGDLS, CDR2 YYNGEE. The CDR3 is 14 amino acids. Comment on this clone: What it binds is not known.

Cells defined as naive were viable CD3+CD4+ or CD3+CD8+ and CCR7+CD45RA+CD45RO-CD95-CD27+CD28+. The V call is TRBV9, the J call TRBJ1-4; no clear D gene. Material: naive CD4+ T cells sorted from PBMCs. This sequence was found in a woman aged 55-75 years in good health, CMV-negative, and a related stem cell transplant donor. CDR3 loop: CASSPSRGDEKLFF. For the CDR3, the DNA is TGTGCCAGCAGCCCCAGCCGGGGTGATGAAAAACTGTTTTTT.